This T cell receptor beta chain was captured in a study of T cell responses to AZD1222 COVID-19 vaccine. Profiled with immunoSEQ multiplex PCR; TCRdb holds only in-frame clones, not every one. This sample yields about 110,000 clones, of which approximately 90% are seen a single time; about 16% belongs to the top ten. Pooling of second doses given at about 4 or about 12 weeks was done. The CDR3 extends over 11 amino acids. V dropped 6 bases and J dropped 0 bases, with 2 bases sitting between them. Germline CDR1 MRHNA, CDR2 SNTAGT. The rearrangement uses TRBV6-4 and TRBJ1-2; D gene unclear. The starting material was peripheral blood, obtained 28 days after the second AZD1222 dose. The source is an adult who received the AZD1222 COVID-19 vaccine. CDR3 sequence reads: CASRANYGYTF. The CDR3 nucleotides are TGTGCCAGCAGGGCTAACTATGGCTACACCTTC.